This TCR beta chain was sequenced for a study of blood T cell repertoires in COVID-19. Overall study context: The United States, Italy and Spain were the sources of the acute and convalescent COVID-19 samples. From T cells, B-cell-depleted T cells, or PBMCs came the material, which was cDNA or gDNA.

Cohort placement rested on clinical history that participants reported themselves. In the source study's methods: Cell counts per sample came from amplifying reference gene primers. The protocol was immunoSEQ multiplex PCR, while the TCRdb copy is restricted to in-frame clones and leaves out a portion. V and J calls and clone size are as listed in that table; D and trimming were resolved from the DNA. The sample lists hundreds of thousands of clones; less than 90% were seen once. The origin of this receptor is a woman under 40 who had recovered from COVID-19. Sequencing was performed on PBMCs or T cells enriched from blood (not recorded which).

CDR3 sequence reads: CASSLGTGTGVFGYTF. In DNA, the CDR3 is TGTGCCAGCAGCTTAGGCACCGGGACAGGCGTATTTGGCTACACCTTC. V is TRBV11-2 and J is TRBJ1-2; the match to TRBD1 covers 8 bases. The CDR3 has 16 residues. The junction had 11 bases not matched to a gene; V was cut back by 1 base and J by 7 bases. Germline V CDR1 and CDR2: SGHAT, FQNNGV.